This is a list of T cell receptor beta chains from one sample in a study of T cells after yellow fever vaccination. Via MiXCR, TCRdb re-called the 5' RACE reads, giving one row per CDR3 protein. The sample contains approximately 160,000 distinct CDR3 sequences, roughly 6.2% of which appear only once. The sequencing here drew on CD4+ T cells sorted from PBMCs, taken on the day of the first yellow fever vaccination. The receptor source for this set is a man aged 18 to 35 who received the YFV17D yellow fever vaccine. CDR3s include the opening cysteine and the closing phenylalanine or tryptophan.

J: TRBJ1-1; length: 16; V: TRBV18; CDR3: CASSPQAGAENTEAFF
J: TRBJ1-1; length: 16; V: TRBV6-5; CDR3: CASSYTWTGGRTEAFF
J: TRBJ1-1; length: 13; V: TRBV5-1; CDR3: CASSLGSTPEAFF
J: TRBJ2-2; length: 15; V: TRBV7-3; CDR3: CASSFLSRGPGELFF
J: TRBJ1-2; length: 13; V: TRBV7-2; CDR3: CASSSYRESGYTF
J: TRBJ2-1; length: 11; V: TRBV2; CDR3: CASSLDGEQFF
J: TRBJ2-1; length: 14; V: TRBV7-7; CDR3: CASSLGQGADEQFF
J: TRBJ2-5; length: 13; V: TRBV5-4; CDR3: CASSLGGGKTQYF
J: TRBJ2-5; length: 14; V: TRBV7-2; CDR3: CASRYGTYQETQYF
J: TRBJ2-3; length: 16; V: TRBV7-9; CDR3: CASSRSRRLSTDTQYF
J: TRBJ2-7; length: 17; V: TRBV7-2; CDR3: CASSSPRDRGSSYEQYF
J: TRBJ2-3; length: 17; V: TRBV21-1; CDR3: CASSDRNDGTSTDTQYF
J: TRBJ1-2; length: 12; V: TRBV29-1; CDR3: CSAGTGDRGYTF
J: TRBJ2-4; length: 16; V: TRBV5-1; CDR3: CASSSTLNRGQDIQYF
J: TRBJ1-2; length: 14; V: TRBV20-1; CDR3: CSAREAGTIYGYTF
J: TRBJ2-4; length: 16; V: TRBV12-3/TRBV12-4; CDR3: CASSLAYRVMKNIQYF
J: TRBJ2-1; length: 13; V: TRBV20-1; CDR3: CSARDPQNNEQFF
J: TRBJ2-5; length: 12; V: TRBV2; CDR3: CATQDAGETQYF
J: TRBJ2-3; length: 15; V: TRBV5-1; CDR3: CASSLSSGGPDTQYF
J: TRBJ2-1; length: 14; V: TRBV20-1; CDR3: CSALKGPGGNEQFF
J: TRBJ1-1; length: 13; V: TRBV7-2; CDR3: CASSLARQGQAFF
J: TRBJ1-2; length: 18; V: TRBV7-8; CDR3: CASSRIWDREGGDYGYTF
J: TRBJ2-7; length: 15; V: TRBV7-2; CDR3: CASSILAGDSYEQYF
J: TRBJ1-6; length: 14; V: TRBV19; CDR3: CASSPQGEESPLHF
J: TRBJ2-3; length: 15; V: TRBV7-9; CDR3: CASSLTAGNTDTQYF
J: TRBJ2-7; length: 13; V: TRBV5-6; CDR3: CASSVTGIDEQYF
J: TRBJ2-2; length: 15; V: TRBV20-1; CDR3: CSARDPSGKAGELFF
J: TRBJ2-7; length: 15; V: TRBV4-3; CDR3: CASSQYPTSPYEQYF
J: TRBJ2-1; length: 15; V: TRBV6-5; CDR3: CASTPWEGGYNEQFF
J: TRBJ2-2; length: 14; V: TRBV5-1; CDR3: CASSLGGASGELFF
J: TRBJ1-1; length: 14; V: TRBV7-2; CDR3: CASSLLNSNTEAFF
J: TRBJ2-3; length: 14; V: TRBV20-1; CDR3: CSARDSTSTDTQYF
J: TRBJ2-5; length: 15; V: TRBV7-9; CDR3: CASSDEQGGQETQYF
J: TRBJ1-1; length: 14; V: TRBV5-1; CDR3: CASSFAGAGTEAFF
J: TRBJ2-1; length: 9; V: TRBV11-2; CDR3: CASGYEQFF
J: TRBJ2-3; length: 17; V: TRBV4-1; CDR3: CASSRRLAGGIPDTQYF
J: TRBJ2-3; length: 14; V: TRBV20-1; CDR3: CSAPGPVGTDTQYF
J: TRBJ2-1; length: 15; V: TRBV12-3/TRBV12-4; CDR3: CASSVPGSLSNEQFF